The present T cell receptor (beta chain) was sequenced within a study of cytomegalovirus exposure and HLA in healthy donors. Study outcomes and limitations: It was approximately 160 TCR beta chains that were listed as cytomegalovirus-associated. For most TCR beta V segments, an earlier analysis put the productive rate at about 90% or about 30% of the time. The analysis excluded some indistinguishable V segments, including TRBV6-2 and TRBV6-3. Later on, an analysis tied roughly 17,000 TCR beta sequences to HLA alleles at 0.05 false discovery rate.

The J segment lost 7 bases and the V segment lost 0 bases, leaving 7 bases of the junction unmatched. CDR1 and CDR2 from the germline V gene are GTSNPN and SVGIG (reference sequence). This CDR3 is 16 amino acids long. PCR employed 60 Vbeta and 13 Jbeta primers. The assay was immunoSEQ multiplex PCR, and TCRdb's table has in-frame clones only and misses some. The sample holds around 110,000 clones, 65% to 85% seen once. Remarks on this clone: The antigen is unknown.

The TCR comes from a man aged 25 to 45 in good health and CMV-seronegative. This chain links TRBV30 with TRBJ1-5; 12 bases are a match to TRBD1. Input material: PBMCs. The CDR3 nucleotides read TGTGCCTGGAGTGTAGGGGGACAGGGGGCTCAGCAGCCCCAGCATTTT. It encodes CAWSVGGQGAQQPQHF.